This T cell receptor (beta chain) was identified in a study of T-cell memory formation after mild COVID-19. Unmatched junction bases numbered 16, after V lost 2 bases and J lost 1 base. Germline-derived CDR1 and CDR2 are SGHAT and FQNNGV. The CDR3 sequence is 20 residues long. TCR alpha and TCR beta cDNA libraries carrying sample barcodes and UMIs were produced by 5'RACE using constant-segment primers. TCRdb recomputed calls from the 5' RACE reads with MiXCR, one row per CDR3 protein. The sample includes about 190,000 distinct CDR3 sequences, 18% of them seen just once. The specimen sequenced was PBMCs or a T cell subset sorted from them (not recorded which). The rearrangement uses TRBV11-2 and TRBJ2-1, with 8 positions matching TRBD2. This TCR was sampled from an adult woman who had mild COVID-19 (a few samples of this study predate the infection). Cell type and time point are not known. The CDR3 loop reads CASSLMGEAGVIVSYNEQFF. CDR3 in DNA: TGTGCCAGCAGCTTAATGGGGGAAGCGGGAGTGATCGTTTCCTACAATGAGCAGTTCTTC.